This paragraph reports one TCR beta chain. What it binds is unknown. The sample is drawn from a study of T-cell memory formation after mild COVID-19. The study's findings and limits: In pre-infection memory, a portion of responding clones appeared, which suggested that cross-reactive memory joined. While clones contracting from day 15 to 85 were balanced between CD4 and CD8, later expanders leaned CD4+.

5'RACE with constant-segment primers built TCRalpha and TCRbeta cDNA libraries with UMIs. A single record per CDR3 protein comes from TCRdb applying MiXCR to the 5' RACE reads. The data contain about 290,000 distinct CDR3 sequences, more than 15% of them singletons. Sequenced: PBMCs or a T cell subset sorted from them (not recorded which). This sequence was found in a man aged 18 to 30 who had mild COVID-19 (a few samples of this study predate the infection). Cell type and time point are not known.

The CDR3 is CAIKPTGSYEQYV. CDR3 DNA sequence: TGTGCCATCAAACCGACAGGTTCCTACGAGCAGTACGTC. V usage is TRBV10-3 and J usage is TRBJ2-7, with D perhaps TRBD1 (6 bases). The V and J ends lost 7 bases and 1 base respectively, with 11 bases between them. Germline V gene lookup returns CDR1 ENHRY and CDR2 SYGVKD. This CDR3 region has 13 residues.